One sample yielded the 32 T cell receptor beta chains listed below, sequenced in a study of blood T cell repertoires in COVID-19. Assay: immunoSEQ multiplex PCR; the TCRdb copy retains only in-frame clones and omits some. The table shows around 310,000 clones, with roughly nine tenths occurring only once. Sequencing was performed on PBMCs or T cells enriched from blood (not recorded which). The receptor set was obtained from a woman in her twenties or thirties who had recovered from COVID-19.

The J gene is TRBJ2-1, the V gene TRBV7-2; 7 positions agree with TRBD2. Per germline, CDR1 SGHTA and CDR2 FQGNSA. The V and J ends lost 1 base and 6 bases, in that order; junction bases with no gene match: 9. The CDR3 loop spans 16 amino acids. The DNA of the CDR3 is TGTGCCAGCAGCTTAGACGGGGGGTTTGATGGCAATGAGCAGTTCTTC. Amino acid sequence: CASSLDGGFDGNEQFF.

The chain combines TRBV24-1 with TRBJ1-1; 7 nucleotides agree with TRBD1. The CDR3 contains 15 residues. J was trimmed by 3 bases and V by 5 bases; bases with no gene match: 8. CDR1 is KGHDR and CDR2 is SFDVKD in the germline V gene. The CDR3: CATSGQGALDTEAFF. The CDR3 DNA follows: TGTGCCACCAGTGGACAGGGTGCTTTAGACACTGAAGCTTTCTTT.

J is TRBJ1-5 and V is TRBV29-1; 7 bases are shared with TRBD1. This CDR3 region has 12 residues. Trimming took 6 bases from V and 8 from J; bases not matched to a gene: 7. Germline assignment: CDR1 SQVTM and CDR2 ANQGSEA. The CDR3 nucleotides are TGCAGCGTGGCGACAGGGCTAGAGCCCCAGCATTTT. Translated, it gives CSVATGLEPQHF.

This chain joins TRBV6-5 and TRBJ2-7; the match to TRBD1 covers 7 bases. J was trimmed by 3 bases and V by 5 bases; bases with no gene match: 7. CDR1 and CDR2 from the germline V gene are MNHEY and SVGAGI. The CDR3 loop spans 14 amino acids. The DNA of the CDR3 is TGTGCCAGCAGTACCTCGGGACAGATCTACGAGCAGTACTTC. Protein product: CASSTSGQIYEQYF.

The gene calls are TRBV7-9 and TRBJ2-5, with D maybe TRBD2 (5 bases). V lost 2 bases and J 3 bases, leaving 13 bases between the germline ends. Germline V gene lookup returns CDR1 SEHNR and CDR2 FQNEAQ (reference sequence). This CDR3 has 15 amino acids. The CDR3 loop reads CASSLLGLGEETQYF. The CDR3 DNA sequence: TGTGCCAGCAGCTTACTAGGACTCGGGGAAGAGACCCAGTACTTC.

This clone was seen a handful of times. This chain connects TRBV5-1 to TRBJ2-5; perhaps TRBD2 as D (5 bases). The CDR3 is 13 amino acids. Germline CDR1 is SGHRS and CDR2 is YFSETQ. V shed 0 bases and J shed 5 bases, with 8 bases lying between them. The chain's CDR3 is CASSLGSGETQYF. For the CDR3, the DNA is TGCGCCAGCAGCTTGGGTTCGGGGGAGACCCAGTACTTC.

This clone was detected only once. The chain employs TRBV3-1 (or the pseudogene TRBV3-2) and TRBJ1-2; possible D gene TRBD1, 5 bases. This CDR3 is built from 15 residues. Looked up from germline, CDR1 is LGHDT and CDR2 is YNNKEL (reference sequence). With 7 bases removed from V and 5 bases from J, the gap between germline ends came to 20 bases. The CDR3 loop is CASTPRTGGLYGYTF. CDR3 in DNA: TGTGCCAGCACTCCGCGGACCGGGGGACTATATGGCTACACCTTC.

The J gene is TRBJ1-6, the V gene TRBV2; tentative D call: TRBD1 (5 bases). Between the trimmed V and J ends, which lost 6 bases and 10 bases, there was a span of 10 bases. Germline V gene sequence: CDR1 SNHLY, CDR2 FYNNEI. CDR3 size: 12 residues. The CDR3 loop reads CASRGGYSPLHF. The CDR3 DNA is TGTGCCAGCAGGGGGGGATACTCACCCCTCCACTTT.

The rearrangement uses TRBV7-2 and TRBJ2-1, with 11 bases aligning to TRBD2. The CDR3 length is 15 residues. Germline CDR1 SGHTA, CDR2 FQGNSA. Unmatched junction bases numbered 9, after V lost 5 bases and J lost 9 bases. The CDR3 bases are TGTGCCAGCAGCCAGGACAGGGGACTAGCGGTTGAGCAGTTCTTC. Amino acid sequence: CASSQDRGLAVEQFF.

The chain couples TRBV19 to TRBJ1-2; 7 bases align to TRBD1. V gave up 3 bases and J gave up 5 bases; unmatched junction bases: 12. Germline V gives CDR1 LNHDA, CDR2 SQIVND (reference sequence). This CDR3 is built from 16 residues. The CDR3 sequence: CASSILGLTGIYGYTF. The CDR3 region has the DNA TGTGCCAGTAGTATTCTCGGTCTGACAGGGATATATGGCTACACCTTC. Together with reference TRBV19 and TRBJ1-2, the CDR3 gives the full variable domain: DGGITQSPKYLFRKEGQNVTLSCEQNLNHDAMYWYRQDPGQGLRLIYYSQIVNDFQKGDIAEGYSVSREKKESFPLTVTSAQKNPTAFYLCASSILGLTGIYGYTFGSGTRLTVV.

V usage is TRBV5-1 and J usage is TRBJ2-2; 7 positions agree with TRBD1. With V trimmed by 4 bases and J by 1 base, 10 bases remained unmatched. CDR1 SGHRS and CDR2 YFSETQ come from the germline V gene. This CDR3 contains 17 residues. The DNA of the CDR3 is TGCGCCAGCAGCCTCGGGACAGTCGTATGGAACACCGGGGAGCTGTTTTTT. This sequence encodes CASSLGTVVWNTGELFF. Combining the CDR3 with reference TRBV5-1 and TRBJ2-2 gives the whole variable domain KAGVTQTPRYLIKTRGQQVTLSCSPISGHRSVSWYQQTPGQGLQFLFEYFSETQRNKGNFPGRFSGRQFSNSRSEMNVSTLELGDSALYLCASSLGTVVWNTGELFFGEGSRLTVL.

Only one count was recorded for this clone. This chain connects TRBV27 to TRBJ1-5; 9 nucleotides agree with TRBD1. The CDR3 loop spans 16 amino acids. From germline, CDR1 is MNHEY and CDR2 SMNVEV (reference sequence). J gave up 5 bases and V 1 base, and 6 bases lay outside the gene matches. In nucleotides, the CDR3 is TGTGCCAGCAGTTTATACAGGGGGCTACGAGATCAGCCCCAGCATTTT. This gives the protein CASSLYRGLRDQPQHF.

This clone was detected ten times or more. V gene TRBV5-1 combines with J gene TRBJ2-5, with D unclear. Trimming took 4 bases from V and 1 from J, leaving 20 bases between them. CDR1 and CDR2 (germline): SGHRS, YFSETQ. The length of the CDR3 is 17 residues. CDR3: CASSPSPLVRSQETQYF. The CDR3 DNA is TGCGCCAGCAGCCCCTCCCCTCTAGTTCGGTCCCAAGAGACCCAGTACTTC.

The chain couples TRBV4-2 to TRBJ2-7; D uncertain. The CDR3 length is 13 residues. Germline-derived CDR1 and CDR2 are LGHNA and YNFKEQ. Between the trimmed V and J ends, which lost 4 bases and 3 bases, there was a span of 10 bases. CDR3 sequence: CASSPRLSYEQYF. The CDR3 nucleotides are TGTGCCAGCAGCCCCCGCCTTAGCTACGAGCAGTACTTC.

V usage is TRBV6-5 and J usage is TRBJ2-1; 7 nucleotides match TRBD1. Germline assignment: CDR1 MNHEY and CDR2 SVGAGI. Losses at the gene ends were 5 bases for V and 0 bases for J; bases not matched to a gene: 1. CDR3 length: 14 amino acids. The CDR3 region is CASSHRGSYNEQFF. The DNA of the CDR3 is TGTGCCAGCAGTCACAGGGGCTCCTACAATGAGCAGTTCTTC.

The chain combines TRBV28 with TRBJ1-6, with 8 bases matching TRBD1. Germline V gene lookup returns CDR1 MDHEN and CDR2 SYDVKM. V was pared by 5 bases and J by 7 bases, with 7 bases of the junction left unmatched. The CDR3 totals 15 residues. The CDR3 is CASSAPDRDNSPLHF. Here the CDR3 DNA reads TGTGCCAGCAGTGCCCCGGACAGGGACAATTCACCCCTCCACTTT.

DNA for the CDR3: TGTGCCAGCAGCTTATACAAAGGGACTCCTGAGCAGTTCTTC. It translates to CASSLYKGTPEQFF. This chain links TRBV7-6 with TRBJ2-1; D is possibly TRBD2 (6 bases). The germline CDR1 and CDR2 sequences are SGHVS and FNYEAQ. V was pared by 2 bases and J by 9 bases, with 14 bases between. The CDR3 is made up of 14 amino acids.

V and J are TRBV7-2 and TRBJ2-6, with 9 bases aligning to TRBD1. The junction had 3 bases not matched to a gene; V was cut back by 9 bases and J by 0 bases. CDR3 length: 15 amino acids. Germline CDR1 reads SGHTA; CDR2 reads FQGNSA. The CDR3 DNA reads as TGTGCCAGAGGACAGGGGCTCTCTGGGGCCAACGTCCTGACTTTC. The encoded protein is CARGQGLSGANVLTF.

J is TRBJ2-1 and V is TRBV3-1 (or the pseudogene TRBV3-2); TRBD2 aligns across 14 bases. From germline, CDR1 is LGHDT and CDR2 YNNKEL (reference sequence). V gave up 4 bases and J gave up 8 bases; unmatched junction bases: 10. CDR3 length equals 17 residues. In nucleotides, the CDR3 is TGTGCCAGCAGCCCGGGGGGACTAGCGGGAGTCAAGTATGAGCAGTTCTTC. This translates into CASSPGGLAGVKYEQFF.

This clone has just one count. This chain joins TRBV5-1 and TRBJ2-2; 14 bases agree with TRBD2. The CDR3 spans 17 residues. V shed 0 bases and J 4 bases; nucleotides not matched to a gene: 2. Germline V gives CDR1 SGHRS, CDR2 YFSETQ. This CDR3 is CASSLAGTSGSTGELFF. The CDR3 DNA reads TGCGCCAGCAGCTTGGCCGGGACTAGCGGGAGCACCGGGGAGCTGTTTTTT.

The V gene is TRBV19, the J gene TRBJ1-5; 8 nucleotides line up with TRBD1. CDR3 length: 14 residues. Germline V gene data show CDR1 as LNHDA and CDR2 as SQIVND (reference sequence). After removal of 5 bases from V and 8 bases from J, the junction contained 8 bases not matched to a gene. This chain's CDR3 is CASSAAGGWEPQHF. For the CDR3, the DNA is TGTGCCAGTAGTGCGGCAGGGGGCTGGGAGCCCCAGCATTTT.

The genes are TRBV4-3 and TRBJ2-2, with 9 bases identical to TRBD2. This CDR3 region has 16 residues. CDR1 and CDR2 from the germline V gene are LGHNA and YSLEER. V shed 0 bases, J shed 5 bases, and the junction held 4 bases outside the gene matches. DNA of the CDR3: TGCGCCAGCAGCCAAGAGGCGGGAGGGCCAACCGGGGAGCTGTTTTTT. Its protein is CASSQEAGGPTGELFF.

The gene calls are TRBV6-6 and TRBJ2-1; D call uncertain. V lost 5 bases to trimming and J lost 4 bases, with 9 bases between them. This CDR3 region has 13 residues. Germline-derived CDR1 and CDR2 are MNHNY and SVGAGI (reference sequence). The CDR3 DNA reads TGTGCCAGCAGTGGAGTGGAGTACAATGAGCAGTTCTTC. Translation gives CASSGVEYNEQFF.

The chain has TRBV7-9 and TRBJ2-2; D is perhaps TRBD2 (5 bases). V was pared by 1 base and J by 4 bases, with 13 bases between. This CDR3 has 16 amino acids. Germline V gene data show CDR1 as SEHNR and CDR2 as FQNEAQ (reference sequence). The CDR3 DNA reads TGTGCCAGCAGCTTAGAGGCGGGCAGGAGCACCGGGGAGCTGTTTTTT. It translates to CASSLEAGRSTGELFF. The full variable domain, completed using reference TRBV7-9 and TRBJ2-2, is DTGVSQNPRHKITKRGQNVTFRCDPISEHNRLYWYRQTLGQGPEFLTYFQNEAQLEKSRLLSDRFSAERPKGSFSTLEIQRTEQGDSAMYLCASSLEAGRSTGELFFGEGSRLTVL.

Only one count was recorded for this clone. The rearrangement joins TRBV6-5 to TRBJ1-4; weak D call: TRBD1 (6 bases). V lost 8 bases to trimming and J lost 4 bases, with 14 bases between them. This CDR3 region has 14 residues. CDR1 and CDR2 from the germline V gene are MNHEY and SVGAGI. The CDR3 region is CASLLGQLNEKLFF. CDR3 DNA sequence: TGTGCCAGCTTACTAGGACAGCTTAATGAAAAACTGTTTTTT.

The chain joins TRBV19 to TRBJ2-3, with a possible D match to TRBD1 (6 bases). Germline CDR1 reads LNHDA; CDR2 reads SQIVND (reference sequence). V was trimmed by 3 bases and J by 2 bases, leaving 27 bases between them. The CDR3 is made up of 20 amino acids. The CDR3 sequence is CASSIFVYRTVRSATDTQYF. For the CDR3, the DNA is TGTGCCAGTAGTATTTTTGTATATCGGACAGTACGAAGTGCCACAGATACGCAGTATTTT.

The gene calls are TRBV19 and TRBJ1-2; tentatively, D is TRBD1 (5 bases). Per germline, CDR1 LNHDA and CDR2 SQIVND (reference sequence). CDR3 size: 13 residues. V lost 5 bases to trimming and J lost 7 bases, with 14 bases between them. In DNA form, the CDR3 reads TGTGCCAGTAGTCCCCAGGGATACAGTGGCTACACCTTC. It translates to CASSPQGYSGYTF. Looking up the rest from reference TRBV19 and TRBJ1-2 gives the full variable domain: DGGITQSPKYLFRKEGQNVTLSCEQNLNHDAMYWYRQDPGQGLRLIYYSQIVNDFQKGDIAEGYSVSREKKESFPLTVTSAQKNPTAFYLCASSPQGYSGYTFGSGTRLTVV.

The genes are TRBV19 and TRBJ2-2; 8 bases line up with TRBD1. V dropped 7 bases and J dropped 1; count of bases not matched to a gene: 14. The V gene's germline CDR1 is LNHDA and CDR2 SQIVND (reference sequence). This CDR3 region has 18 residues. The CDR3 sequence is CASTSNPRTGRNTGELFF. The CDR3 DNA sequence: TGTGCCAGTACCTCGAACCCCAGGACAGGGAGGAACACCGGGGAGCTGTTTTTT.

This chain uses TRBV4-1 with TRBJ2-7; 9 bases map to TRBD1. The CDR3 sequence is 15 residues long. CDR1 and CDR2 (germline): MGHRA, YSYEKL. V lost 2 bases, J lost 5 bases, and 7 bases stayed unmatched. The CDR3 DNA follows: TGCGCCAGCAGCCAACCGGGACAGGGAGTCCACGAGCAGTACTTC. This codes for CASSQPGQGVHEQYF.

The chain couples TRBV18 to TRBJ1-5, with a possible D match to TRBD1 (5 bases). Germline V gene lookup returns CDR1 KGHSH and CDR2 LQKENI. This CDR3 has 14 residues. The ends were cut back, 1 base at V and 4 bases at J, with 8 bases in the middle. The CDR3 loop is CASSPQGFNQPQHF. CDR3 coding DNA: TGTGCCAGCTCACCACAGGGGTTTAATCAGCCCCAGCATTTT.

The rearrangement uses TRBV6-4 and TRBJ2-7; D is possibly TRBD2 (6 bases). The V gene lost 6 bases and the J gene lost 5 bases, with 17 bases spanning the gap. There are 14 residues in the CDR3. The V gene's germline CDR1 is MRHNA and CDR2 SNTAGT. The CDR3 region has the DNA TGTGCCAGCAGCGGCCCCGGAGGGGTCCACGAGCAGTACTTC. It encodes CASSGPGGVHEQYF.

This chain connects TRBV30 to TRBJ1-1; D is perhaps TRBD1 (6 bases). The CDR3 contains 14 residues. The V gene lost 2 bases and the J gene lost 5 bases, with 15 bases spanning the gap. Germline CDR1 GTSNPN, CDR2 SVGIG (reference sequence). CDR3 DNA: TGTGCCTGGAGTTTCGGGACATCCGGGACTGAAGCTTTCTTT. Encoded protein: CAWSFGTSGTEAFF.